A single sample gave rise to the 7 T cell receptor beta chains below, sequenced in a study of blood T cell repertoires in COVID-19 (dated by TCRdb to between 2020 and 2021). The library was made by the immunoSEQ multiplex PCR assay. TCRdb took this table from immuneACCESS and kept in-frame rearrangements with V and J called. Such tables lack part of the clones; where checked against another copy, unresolved V genes explain under half of the gap, and the rest is unexplained. This sample has roughly 300,000 clones in its table, and around 83% of those were observed once. The ten largest account for 0.95% to 1.5% of the sample. The source material was peripheral blood. Receptors were obtained from a woman aged 45 to 65 with acute or convalescent COVID-19.

The rearrangement links TRBV18 to TRBJ1-1; weak D call: TRBD1 (6 bases). The CDR3 has 16 residues. Germline loops: CDR1 KGHSH, CDR2 LQKENI. With 4 bases removed from V and 3 bases from J, the gap between germline ends came to 18 bases. The CDR3 region is CASSLGVGGSDTEAFF. CDR3 in DNA: TGTGCCAGCTCACTGGGAGTTGGGGGCAGTGACACTGAAGCTTTCTTT.

This sequence joins TRBV29-1 and TRBJ1-2; D unclear. Germline V gene data show CDR1 as SQVTM and CDR2 as ANQGSEA. V was shortened by 4 bases and J by 4 bases, with 13 bases between the two germline ends. The CDR3 is 13 amino acids. The CDR3, as DNA: TGCAGCGTTGTAACAAGGGAGGGCTATGGCTACACCTTC. Amino acid sequence: CSVVTREGYGYTF.

The chain has TRBV4-1 and TRBJ2-7; 7 positions match TRBD1. V gave up 1 base and J gave up 2 bases; unmatched junction bases: 2. Per the germline V gene, CDR1 is MGHRA and CDR2 is YSYEKL. This CDR3 is 14 amino acids long. In DNA form, the CDR3 reads TGCGCCAGCAGCCAAGGAGGGGGCGCCTACGAGCAGTACTTC. Its protein product is CASSQGGGAYEQYF.

The sample holds a few counts of this clone. This chain joins TRBV5-1 and TRBJ2-7, with 9 bases that match TRBD2. The CDR3 extends over 18 amino acids. V lost 0 bases, J lost 0 bases, and 10 bases stayed unmatched. The V gene's germline CDR1 is SGHRS and CDR2 YFSETQ. The CDR3 DNA follows: TGCGCCAGCAGCTTGGAAACTAGCGGGCGGCCGAGCTCCTACGAGCAGTACTTC. It translates to CASSLETSGRPSSYEQYF.

The V gene is TRBV5-1, the J gene TRBJ1-1; the D is unclear. Germline V gene lookup returns CDR1 SGHRS and CDR2 YFSETQ. The CDR3 has 14 amino acids. The ends were cut back, 1 base at V and 1 base at J, with 8 bases in the middle. CDR3 amino acids: CASSLTQTNTEAFF. The CDR3 DNA reads as TGCGCCAGCAGCTTGACACAGACGAACACTGAAGCTTTCTTT. The full variable domain, completed using reference TRBV5-1 and TRBJ1-1, is KAGVTQTPRYLIKTRGQQVTLSCSPISGHRSVSWYQQTPGQGLQFLFEYFSETQRNKGNFPGRFSGRQFSNSRSEMNVSTLELGDSALYLCASSLTQTNTEAFFGQGTRLTVV.

The rearrangement joins TRBV5-1 to TRBJ1-2; perhaps TRBD1 as D (6 bases). Germline V gives CDR1 SGHRS, CDR2 YFSETQ. This CDR3 region has 16 residues. The V end was cut by 4 bases, the J end by 5 bases, with 21 bases between. The CDR3 bases are TGCGCCAGCAGCCCCCTCAGGGAGGGGGGTGGATATGGCTACACCTTC. Translated: CASSPLREGGGYGYTF.

This chain joins TRBV12-5 and TRBJ2-3; 8 nucleotides match TRBD2. V lost 8 bases to trimming and J lost 1 base; unmatched junction nucleotides: 5. Looked up from germline, CDR1 is LGHNT and CDR2 is FRNRAP. The CDR3 is 14 residues long. CDR3 DNA sequence: TGTGCTAGTTTCCTTAGCGGGGGCACAGATACGCAGTATTTT. As protein: CASFLSGGTDTQYF.